The rows below give T cell receptor beta chains drawn from one sample of a study of cytomegalovirus exposure and HLA in healthy donors. Libraries were prepared by immunoSEQ multiplex PCR; TCRdb keeps only in-frame clonotypes and omits some of them. This table holds roughly 120,000 clones, around 77% found once. Material for sequencing was PBMCs. All receptors come from a human donor in good health. Each CDR3 is given with its conserved first and last residue. Each record gives: J gene, clone size, D gene, V gene, CDR3 protein, CDR3 DNA. The D gene is left open where the match is weak. Part of the rows lack a size; the others show once, few, many or a class for expanded clones.

TRBJ2-1 . . TRBV5-1 CASSLGPEYYNEQFF TGCGCCAGCAGCTTGGGACCGGAGTACTACAATGAGCAGTTCTTC
TRBJ2-5 . . TRBV5-4 CASSPSTGLETQYF TGTGCCAGCAGTCCCTCAACAGGTTTAGAGACCCAGTACTTC
TRBJ2-1 . TRBD2 TRBV25-1 CASGVAGVSYNEQFF TGTGCCAGCGGCGTAGCGGGAGTGTCCTACAATGAGCAGTTCTTC
TRBJ2-7 . . TRBV11-3 CASRRRGGNIEQYF TGTGCCAGCAGGAGGCGAGGCGGGAATATCGAGCAGTACTTC
TRBJ1-5 . TRBD1 TRBV5-6 CASSLRTGYSNQPQHF TGTGCCAGCAGCTTGAGGACAGGGTATAGCAATCAGCCCCAGCATTTT
TRBJ1-2 . . TRBV7-8 CASSLEVRVQSNGYTF TGTGCCAGCAGCTTAGAAGTTCGGGTACAATCGAATGGCTACACCTTC
TRBJ2-1 once TRBD2 TRBV28 CASSPPAGISYNEQFF TGTGCCAGCAGTCCCCCAGCGGGGATATCCTACAATGAGCAGTTCTTC
TRBJ2-2 few . TRBV6-1 CASSGLAGKLSGELFF TGTGCCAGCAGTGGGTTGGCAGGGAAGTTATCCGGGGAGCTGTTTTTT
TRBJ2-7 . TRBD2 TRBV27 CASSSRPSTSGSYEQYF TGTGCCAGCAGTTCTAGGCCCTCGACTAGCGGGAGCTACGAGCAGTACTTC
TRBJ1-5 . TRBD1 TRBV5-1 CASSLEGRGQGQPQHF TGCGCCAGCAGCTTAGAAGGCAGGGGGCAGGGTCAGCCCCAGCATTTT
TRBJ2-2 few . TRBV6-5 CASSHRLNTGELFF TGTGCCAGCAGCCACAGGCTAAACACCGGGGAGCTGTTTTTT
TRBJ1-3 . . TRBV5-6 CASSRREGGRNTIYF TGTGCCAGCAGCCGAAGAGAGGGGGGGCGAAACACCATATATTTT
TRBJ2-7 . TRBD2 TRBV30 CAWSLLAGGPDEQYF TGTGCCTGGAGCCTACTAGCGGGAGGGCCGGACGAGCAGTACTTC
TRBJ2-5 . . TRBV9 CASSVQGFGQETQYF TGTGCCAGCAGCGTACAGGGGTTCGGTCAAGAGACCCAGTACTTC
TRBJ1-5 few . TRBV5-1 CASSRGDNQPQHF TGCGCCAGCAGCCGGGGAGACAATCAGCCCCAGCATTTT
TRBJ1-3 . . TRBV25-1 CASSEPGFRGNTIYF TGTGCCAGCAGTGAACCGGGGTTCCGTGGAAACACCATATATTTT
TRBJ1-2 . . TRBV28 CASSSRTDGQNYYGYTF TGTGCCAGCAGTTCCCGAACCGATGGACAGAATTACTATGGCTACACCTTC
TRBJ1-4 . TRBD1 TRBV7-9 CASSLNGQGRDEKLFF TGTGCCAGCAGCCTTAACGGACAGGGCCGCGATGAAAAACTGTTTTTT
TRBJ2-2 . TRBD2 TRBV5-1 CASSSSGGAGELFF TGCGCCAGCAGCTCGTCGGGGGGGGCCGGGGAGCTGTTTTTT
TRBJ2-1 . TRBD2 TRBV9 CASSVGKPGLAASSYNEQFF TGTGCCAGCAGCGTAGGGAAGCCGGGACTAGCGGCCAGCTCCTACAATGAGCAGTTCTTC
TRBJ2-3 . . TRBV28 CASSPSTDTQYF TGTGCCAGCAGTCCTAGCACAGATACGCAGTATTTT
TRBJ1-2 few . TRBV6-5 CASREGQGHGYTF TGTGCCAGCAGGGAAGGGCAGGGGCATGGCTACACCTTC
TRBJ2-7 . TRBD1 TRBV11-1 CASSSIRDSSYEQYF TGTGCCAGCAGCTCCATCCGGGACAGCTCCTACGAGCAGTACTTC
TRBJ2-5 . TRBD1 TRBV11-2 CASSPGQGIMETQYF TGTGCCAGCAGCCCCGGACAGGGGATTATGGAGACCCAGTACTTC
TRBJ2-6 . TRBD1 TRBV9 CASSVAGQGRSEANGLTF TGTGCCAGCAGCGTAGCAGGACAGGGACGCTCTGAGGCCAACGGCCTGACTTTC
TRBJ2-5 . . TRBV6-1 CASSLTTLQETQYF TGTGCCAGCAGCCTGACTACTCTCCAAGAGACCCAGTACTTC
TRBJ2-7 . TRBD2 TRBV10-3 CAISRAGAVDEQYF TGTGCCATCAGCCGAGCGGGAGCCGTCGACGAGCAGTACTTC